This is a list of T cell receptor beta chains from one sample in a study of T-cell reconstitution after alpha-beta-depleted transplantation in children. TCRdb independently ran MiXCR on the PCR reads; one entry per CDR3 protein. Of about 980,000 distinct CDR3 sequences in the sample, 25% to 30% were seen once. The sample was PBMCs, mostly from graft donor cells, taken 360 days after TCRalphabeta/CD19-depleted stem cell transplant. These receptors were obtained from a boy under three years old who had a stem cell transplant for SCID, so the T cells may come from the graft donor. CDR3s include the opening cysteine and the closing phenylalanine or tryptophan. The order of the fields is J gene, D gene, V gene, clone size, CDR3 length, CDR3 DNA, CDR3 protein. D genes are given only for firm matches. Part of the rows lack a size; the others show once, few, many or a class for expanded clones.

j_call: TRBJ2-2
d_call: .
v_call: TRBV5-1
clone_size: .
cdr3_length: 15
cdr3_nt: TGCGCCAGCAGCCGGGACACTCTCAACACCGGGGAGCTGTTTTTT
cdr3_aa: CASSRDTLNTGELFF

j_call: TRBJ2-4
d_call: .
v_call: TRBV15
clone_size: few
cdr3_length: 16
cdr3_nt: TGTGCCACCAGCAGAGAGCAGCCCTTAGCCAAAAACATTCAGTACTTC
cdr3_aa: CATSREQPLAKNIQYF

j_call: TRBJ2-1
d_call: .
v_call: TRBV20-1
clone_size: .
cdr3_length: 14
cdr3_nt: TGCAGTGCTAGTCAGGACCGGAACCTCAATGAGCAGTTCTTC
cdr3_aa: CSASQDRNLNEQFF

j_call: TRBJ2-7
d_call: .
v_call: TRBV5-5
clone_size: .
cdr3_length: 14
cdr3_nt: TGTGCCAGCAGCTTGGGGGTGCAGACCTACGAGCAGTACTTC
cdr3_aa: CASSLGVQTYEQYF

j_call: TRBJ2-1
d_call: TRBD2
v_call: TRBV20-1
clone_size: .
cdr3_length: 15
cdr3_nt: TGCAGTGCTCCGGAGCGGGGGGTCTCCTACAATGAGCAGTTCTTC
cdr3_aa: CSAPERGVSYNEQFF

j_call: TRBJ1-2
d_call: .
v_call: TRBV6-1
clone_size: .
cdr3_length: 13
cdr3_nt: TGTGCCAGCAGTACCCAGGTTTACCATGGCTACACCTTC
cdr3_aa: CASSTQVYHGYTF

j_call: TRBJ2-5
d_call: .
v_call: TRBV29-1
clone_size: .
cdr3_length: 11
cdr3_nt: TGCAGCGTTGAGTCAGGACCGCCCCAGTACTTC
cdr3_aa: CSVESGPPQYF

j_call: TRBJ1-1
d_call: .
v_call: TRBV4-1
clone_size: .
cdr3_length: 14
cdr3_nt: TGCGCCAGCAGCCGCAACAGGGAGAACACTGAAGCTTTCTTT
cdr3_aa: CASSRNRENTEAFF

j_call: TRBJ2-1
d_call: .
v_call: TRBV28
clone_size: .
cdr3_length: 15
cdr3_nt: TGTGCCAGCAGCCAAAGGAAGAGCTCCTACAATGAGCAGTTCTTC
cdr3_aa: CASSQRKSSYNEQFF

j_call: TRBJ2-2
d_call: TRBD2
v_call: TRBV12-3/TRBV12-4
clone_size: .
cdr3_length: 16
cdr3_nt: TGTGCCAGCAGTTCTCCGGGACTAGCGGCCTCCGGGGAGCTGTTTTTT
cdr3_aa: CASSSPGLAASGELFF

j_call: TRBJ2-7
d_call: TRBD1
v_call: TRBV12-3/TRBV12-4
clone_size: .
cdr3_length: 17
cdr3_nt: TGTGCCAGCAGTTTAAATTGGGGGACAGGGGAGACGAGAGAGCAGTACTTC
cdr3_aa: CASSLNWGTGETREQYF

j_call: TRBJ2-2
d_call: TRBD1
v_call: TRBV20-1
clone_size: few
cdr3_length: 14
cdr3_nt: TGCAGTGCTTTTCACAGGGGGCCGCCCGGGGAGCTGTTTTTT
cdr3_aa: CSAFHRGPPGELFF

j_call: TRBJ2-5
d_call: .
v_call: TRBV20-1
clone_size: .
cdr3_length: 14
cdr3_nt: TGCAGTGCTGTACCCAGGGGAGGGGTGGAGACCCAGTACTTC
cdr3_aa: CSAVPRGGVETQYF

j_call: TRBJ1-2
d_call: .
v_call: TRBV4-1
clone_size: .
cdr3_length: 14
cdr3_nt: TGCGCCAGCAGCCAAGATGGGGGCGGCTATGGCTACACCTTC
cdr3_aa: CASSQDGGGYGYTF

j_call: TRBJ2-7
d_call: .
v_call: TRBV5-1
clone_size: many
cdr3_length: 13
cdr3_nt: TGTGCCAGCAGTTTAGATCCGTCCTACGAGCAGTACTTC
cdr3_aa: CASSLDPSYEQYF

j_call: TRBJ2-1
d_call: .
v_call: TRBV10-3
clone_size: once
cdr3_length: 16
cdr3_nt: TGTGCCATCAGTGAGTCCGGCTCGAGCTCCTACAATGGGCAGTTCTTC
cdr3_aa: CAISESGSSSYNGQFF

j_call: TRBJ1-1
d_call: .
v_call: TRBV11-2
clone_size: .
cdr3_length: 18
cdr3_nt: TGTGCCAGCAGCTTAGATGCGAACAGAATCTTCTCTGACACTGAAGCTTTCTTT
cdr3_aa: CASSLDANRIFSDTEAFF

j_call: TRBJ2-1
d_call: TRBD1
v_call: TRBV27
clone_size: few
cdr3_length: 14
cdr3_nt: TGTGCCAGCAGCCCCCGGGACAGGGGCCGTGAGCAGTTCTTC
cdr3_aa: CASSPRDRGREQFF

j_call: TRBJ2-6
d_call: TRBD1
v_call: TRBV27
clone_size: few
cdr3_length: 15
cdr3_nt: TGTGCCAGCAGTCCTTGGGACAGGGGGGGCAACGTCCTGACTTTC
cdr3_aa: CASSPWDRGGNVLTF

j_call: TRBJ1-5
d_call: .
v_call: TRBV7-8
clone_size: .
cdr3_length: 16
cdr3_nt: TGTGCCAGCAGCTTTAAGGGAGACAGCGTTAATCAGCCCCAGCATTTT
cdr3_aa: CASSFKGDSVNQPQHF

j_call: TRBJ2-1
d_call: TRBD2
v_call: TRBV7-9
clone_size: .
cdr3_length: 14
cdr3_nt: TGTGCCAGTTCTGCGGGACTAGCGGACAATGAGCAGTTCTTC
cdr3_aa: CASSAGLADNEQFF

j_call: TRBJ1-1
d_call: .
v_call: TRBV20-1
clone_size: .
cdr3_length: 10
cdr3_nt: TGCAGTGCTAGAGAGGGTGAAGCTTTCTTT
cdr3_aa: CSAREGEAFF

j_call: TRBJ2-1
d_call: .
v_call: TRBV7-2
clone_size: .
cdr3_length: 15
cdr3_nt: TGTGCCAGCAGCTTTAGAGAGGGGGTCTACAATGAGCAGTTCTTC
cdr3_aa: CASSFREGVYNEQFF

j_call: TRBJ2-5
d_call: .
v_call: TRBV7-2
clone_size: few
cdr3_length: 13
cdr3_nt: TGTGCCAGCAGCTTGGAGAGAAGCGGGACCCAGTACTTC
cdr3_aa: CASSLERSGTQYF

j_call: TRBJ2-5
d_call: .
v_call: TRBV20-1
clone_size: .
cdr3_length: 16
cdr3_nt: TGCAGTGCTAGAGATGTAAGGGAAATTAACCAAGAGACCCAGTACTTC
cdr3_aa: CSARDVREINQETQYF

j_call: TRBJ2-1
d_call: TRBD2
v_call: TRBV20-1
clone_size: .
cdr3_length: 14
cdr3_nt: TGCAGTGCTAGAAGGGGGACTAGCTACAATGAGCAGTTCTTC
cdr3_aa: CSARRGTSYNEQFF

j_call: TRBJ2-7
d_call: .
v_call: TRBV7-2
clone_size: .
cdr3_length: 14
cdr3_nt: TGTGCCAGTCAATCGGCCTTCCCAGATTACGAGCAGTACTTC
cdr3_aa: CASQSAFPDYEQYF

j_call: TRBJ1-2
d_call: TRBD1
v_call: TRBV7-2
clone_size: few
cdr3_length: 17
cdr3_nt: TGTGCCAGCAGCTTACCTAAGGGACAGGACCCCGGGGATGGCTACACCTTC
cdr3_aa: CASSLPKGQDPGDGYTF

j_call: TRBJ2-3
d_call: TRBD2
v_call: TRBV5-1
clone_size: .
cdr3_length: 16
cdr3_nt: TGCGCCAGCAGGGTGGCGCCTAGCGGAGCCACAGATACGCAGTATTTT
cdr3_aa: CASRVAPSGATDTQYF

j_call: TRBJ2-5
d_call: .
v_call: TRBV29-1
clone_size: few
cdr3_length: 14
cdr3_nt: TGCAGCGTGGGGGCAGGGGGGAACCAAGAGACCCAGTACTTC
cdr3_aa: CSVGAGGNQETQYF

j_call: TRBJ2-7
d_call: .
v_call: TRBV6-2/TRBV6-3
clone_size: few
cdr3_length: 14
cdr3_nt: TGTGCCACCATCGACAGGAGTACCGGGAACGAGCAGTACTTC
cdr3_aa: CATIDRSTGNEQYF

j_call: TRBJ2-3
d_call: .
v_call: TRBV24-1
clone_size: few
cdr3_length: 14
cdr3_nt: TGTGCCACCAGTGACCCGACAGCCTCAGATACGCAGTATTTT
cdr3_aa: CATSDPTASDTQYF

j_call: TRBJ2-1
d_call: .
v_call: TRBV11-1
clone_size: .
cdr3_length: 15
cdr3_nt: TGTGCCAGCAGCCCTCGACTAGACGGAAACAATGAGCAGTTCTTC
cdr3_aa: CASSPRLDGNNEQFF

j_call: TRBJ2-7
d_call: TRBD1
v_call: TRBV20-1
clone_size: few
cdr3_length: 13
cdr3_nt: TGCAGTGCTGGGACAGGGCCCACCTACGAGCAGTACTTC
cdr3_aa: CSAGTGPTYEQYF

j_call: TRBJ2-5
d_call: TRBD2
v_call: TRBV6-1
clone_size: .
cdr3_length: 15
cdr3_nt: TGTGCCACCTGTGATGTAGCGGGGGGGGAAGAGACCCAGTACTTC
cdr3_aa: CATCDVAGGEETQYF

j_call: TRBJ2-7
d_call: .
v_call: TRBV29-1
clone_size: .
cdr3_length: 14
cdr3_nt: TGCAGCGTTGAAGTGATAGGGGGTGACTACGAGCAGTACTTC
cdr3_aa: CSVEVIGGDYEQYF

j_call: TRBJ2-3
d_call: .
v_call: TRBV20-1
clone_size: .
cdr3_length: 15
cdr3_nt: TGCAGTGCTAGAGAGTGGAGTTATCGGGCAGATACGCAGTATTTT
cdr3_aa: CSAREWSYRADTQYF

j_call: TRBJ2-3
d_call: .
v_call: TRBV5-1
clone_size: few
cdr3_length: 16
cdr3_nt: TGCGCCAGCAGCCTCAGACAGGCTGCTGGCACAGATACGCAGTATTTT
cdr3_aa: CASSLRQAAGTDTQYF

j_call: TRBJ2-3
d_call: .
v_call: TRBV10-3
clone_size: few
cdr3_length: 14
cdr3_nt: TGTGCCATCAGACGGGGGGCTAGCACAGATACGCAGTATTTT
cdr3_aa: CAIRRGASTDTQYF

j_call: TRBJ2-7
d_call: TRBD2
v_call: TRBV13
clone_size: .
cdr3_length: 18
cdr3_nt: TGTGCCAGCAGCTTAGGCCTCGGACTAGCGGGGGCCCTTGATGAGCAGTACTTC
cdr3_aa: CASSLGLGLAGALDEQYF

j_call: TRBJ2-7
d_call: .
v_call: TRBV29-1
clone_size: .
cdr3_length: 10
cdr3_nt: TGCAGCGTTCGTACTTACGAGCAGTACTTC
cdr3_aa: CSVRTYEQYF